The 27 T cell receptor beta chains presented below share a single source sample, sequenced in a study of cytomegalovirus exposure and HLA in healthy donors. Vbeta (60) and Jbeta (13) primers were used in the PCR. Sequencing was performed with immunoSEQ multiplex PCR; in TCRdb, only in-frame clones are kept and a portion is missing. The sample shows some 200,000 clones, over 65% of them seen only once. Sequencing was carried out using PBMCs. These receptors were taken from a woman aged 25-40 years in good health and CMV-seronegative.

The rearrangement joins TRBV4-2 to TRBJ2-3, with 10 nucleotides matching TRBD2. The CDR3 sequence is 16 residues long. Germline V gene sequence: CDR1 LGHNA, CDR2 YNFKEQ. J was trimmed by 5 bases and V by 4 bases; bases with no gene match: 9. Here the CDR3 reads CASSLTSGRARDTQYF. The CDR3 nucleotides read TGTGCCAGCAGCCTAACCAGCGGGAGGGCCCGAGATACGCAGTATTTT.

This chain links TRBV30 with TRBJ1-2; TRBD1 agrees at 7 bases. Germline V CDR1 and CDR2: GTSNPN, SVGIG (reference sequence). This CDR3 contains 13 residues. V lost 0 bases, J lost 4 bases, and 2 bases stayed unmatched. The CDR3 protein is CAWSVPGGYGYTF. DNA for the CDR3: TGTGCCTGGAGTGTGCCAGGGGGCTATGGCTACACCTTC.

This clone has a handful of counts. This sequence joins TRBV9 and TRBJ2-1; D ambiguous. The ends were cut back, 7 bases at V and 0 bases at J, with 11 bases in the middle. The CDR3 is 14 residues long. CDR1 and CDR2 (germline): SGDLS, YYNGEE. CDR3: CASRRLSSYNEQFF. The CDR3 coding sequence is TGTGCCAGCCGCCGGTTGAGCTCCTACAATGAGCAGTTCTTC. Together with reference TRBV9 and TRBJ2-1, the CDR3 gives the full variable domain: DSGVTQTPKHLITATGQRVTLRCSPRSGDLSVYWYQQSLDQGLQFLIQYYNGEERAKGNILERFSAQQFPDLHSELNLSSLELGDSALYFCASRRLSSYNEQFFGPGTRLTVL.

This clone was seen once. This chain joins TRBV10-3 and TRBJ1-1, with TRBD1 matching 10 bases. Germline CDR1 and CDR2: ENHRY and SYGVKD. This CDR3 region has 16 residues. Trimming took 7 bases from V and 1 from J; bases not matched to a gene: 9. CDR3: CAIKVPGQGTNTEAFF. The CDR3 DNA is TGTGCCATCAAAGTCCCGGGACAGGGGACGAACACTGAAGCTTTCTTT.

The chain recombines TRBV29-1 with TRBJ2-1; TRBD1 matches 7 bases. The V and J ends lost 3 bases and 8 bases, in that order; junction bases with no gene match: 4. CDR3 length: 12 amino acids. The germline gives CDR1 SQVTM, CDR2 ANQGSEA. The DNA of the CDR3 is TGCAGCGTTGATTCGGGACAGCATGAGCAGTTCTTC. Translation: CSVDSGQHEQFF.

This clone came up a few times. V gene TRBV7-9 combines with J gene TRBJ1-5; D is perhaps TRBD1 (6 bases). The V and J ends lost 4 bases and 4 bases respectively, with 8 bases between them. This CDR3 contains 13 residues. CDR1 is SEHNR, CDR2 FQNEAQ, per germline (reference sequence). In DNA, the CDR3 is TGTGCCAGCAGCTCCAGGGGTAATCAGCCCCAGCATTTT. Protein sequence: CASSSRGNQPQHF.

V and J are TRBV4-1 and TRBJ2-5, with D possibly being TRBD1 (6 bases). Germline V gene sequence: CDR1 MGHRA, CDR2 YSYEKL. CDR3 length equals 16 residues. V shed 5 bases and J shed 3 bases, with 19 bases lying between them. CDR3 sequence: CASSYGGLGVKETQYF. The CDR3 DNA follows: TGCGCCAGCAGCTATGGGGGCCTTGGGGTGAAAGAGACCCAGTACTTC.

This clone was observed a handful of times. This chain connects TRBV7-3 to TRBJ1-1; D unresolved. Germline lookup yields CDR1 SGHTA and CDR2 FQGTGA. The CDR3 is 13 residues long. Trimming removed 5 bases at V and 0 bases at J, with 7 bases between. The DNA of the CDR3 is TGTGCCAGCAGCCAGGCCCTGAACACTGAAGCTTTCTTT. Its protein is CASSQALNTEAFF.

The genes are TRBV7-9 and TRBJ1-2; a weak D match, TRBD1 (6 bases). With 2 bases removed from V and 3 bases from J, the gap between germline ends came to 22 bases. Germline assignment: CDR1 SEHNR and CDR2 FQNEAQ (reference sequence). The CDR3 is 18 amino acids. The DNA of the CDR3 is TGTGCCAGCAGCTTACGTTCGATATGGGTCAGGGGAGACTATGGCTACACCTTC. The encoded protein is CASSLRSIWVRGDYGYTF.

The CDR3 coding sequence is TGTGCTACACGGACAGACTCCTACAATGAGCAGTTCTTC. It yields the protein CATRTDSYNEQFF. This chain connects TRBV28 to TRBJ2-1; weak D call: TRBD1 (6 bases). This CDR3 region has 13 residues. The germline gives CDR1 MDHEN, CDR2 SYDVKM.

The chain links TRBV11-2 to TRBJ2-1; D is possibly TRBD2 (5 bases). CDR3 size: 13 residues. CDR1 and CDR2 from the germline V gene are SGHAT and FQNNGV. The ends were cut back, 5 bases at V and 7 bases at J, with 12 bases in the middle. The CDR3 coding sequence is TGTGCCAGCAGCCCAAGAGGGTGGAATGAGCAGTTCTTC. Amino acids: CASSPRGWNEQFF.

The V and J genes are TRBV6-1 and TRBJ2-7; D gene ambiguous. The germline V and J ends were trimmed by 1 base and 3 bases, with 13 bases remaining between them. This CDR3 spans 15 amino acids. The germline CDR1 and CDR2 sequences are MNHNS and SASEGT. CDR3 residues: CASSEVRTEIYEQYF. The DNA of the CDR3 is TGTGCCAGCAGTGAAGTCAGAACAGAAATCTACGAGCAGTACTTC.

The chain combines TRBV14 with TRBJ1-1, with TRBD1 matching over 9 bases. This CDR3 has 15 residues. The germline gives CDR1 SGHDN, CDR2 FVKESK. The V gene end was trimmed by 4 bases and the J gene end by 1 base; junction bases not matched to a gene: 4. The CDR3 bases are TGTGCCAGCAGCCGGTCACAGGGGGCGAACACTGAAGCTTTCTTT. Translated, it gives CASSRSQGANTEAFF.

The rearrangement joins TRBV27 to TRBJ1-1; D is perhaps TRBD1 (6 bases). V lost 6 bases and J lost 10, with 18 bases in between. This CDR3 has 13 residues. CDR1 and CDR2 (germline): MNHEY, SMNVEV (reference sequence). CDR3 sequence: CASRLTQGLAAFF. In nucleotides, the CDR3 is TGTGCCAGCAGGCTGACCCAGGGGTTAGCAGCTTTCTTT.

This clone occurred a few times. V usage is TRBV2 and J usage is TRBJ2-5, with D perhaps TRBD1 (6 bases). Trimming removed 4 bases at V and 2 bases at J, with 8 bases between. Germline V CDR1 and CDR2: SNHLY, FYNNEI. CDR3 size: 13 residues. In nucleotides, the CDR3 is TGTGCCAGCAGTGGGACAGAACAAGAGACCCAGTACTTC. It specifies CASSGTEQETQYF.

This clone was seen more than once but under ten times. The chain carries TRBV6-5 and TRBJ1-4; the match to TRBD1 covers 7 bases. Germline V gene data show CDR1 as MNHEY and CDR2 as SVGAGI. The CDR3 runs to 14 residues. Trimming at V came to 4 bases and at J to 7 bases, leaving 6 bases not matched to a gene. CDR3 loop: CASSSGQTFEKLFF. CDR3 in DNA: TGTGCCAGCAGTTCGGGACAGACGTTTGAAAAACTGTTTTTT.

This clone was counted between two and nine times. The CDR3 region is CASSFTMSTEAFF. In DNA, the CDR3 is TGTGCCAGCAGTTTCACAATGTCAACTGAAGCTTTCTTT. The gene calls are TRBV27 and TRBJ1-1, with D hard to call. Trimming cost V 3 bases and J 5 bases, with 10 bases left between them. The CDR3 runs 13 residues. Germline assignment: CDR1 MNHEY and CDR2 SMNVEV (reference sequence).

This clone was detected only once. The CDR3 loop is CASSLGGPIWAANEQFF. In DNA, the CDR3 is TGTGCCAGCAGCTTAGGGGGCCCAATTTGGGCTGCCAATGAGCAGTTCTTC. This chain uses TRBV7-8 with TRBJ2-1, with a weak D call TRBD1 (5 bases). Germline V gives CDR1 SGHVS, CDR2 FQNEAQ. CDR3 size: 17 residues. The germline V and J ends were trimmed by 1 base and 6 bases, with 19 bases remaining between them.

The V gene is TRBV7-6, the J gene TRBJ2-2, with 10 bases fitting TRBD1. CDR3 length: 18 amino acids. The trim removed 0 bases at V and 7 bases at J, leaving 11 bases unmatched. Germline V gene data show CDR1 as SGHVS and CDR2 as FNYEAQ. Written as DNA, the CDR3 is TGTGCCAGCAGCTTAGCACCCCCTGGGACAGGGGTTAGCGGGGAGCTGTTTTTT. Translating it yields CASSLAPPGTGVSGELFF.

J is TRBJ1-1 and V is TRBV6-6, with D perhaps TRBD1 (5 bases). The V and J ends lost 2 bases and 1 base respectively, with 8 bases between them. This CDR3 is built from 14 residues. Per the germline V gene, CDR1 is MNHNY and CDR2 is SVGAGI (reference sequence). CDR3 in amino acids: CASSYGGGNTEAFF. The DNA of the CDR3 is TGTGCCAGCAGTTACGGGGGAGGGAACACTGAAGCTTTCTTT.

The CDR3, as DNA: TGTGCCAGCAGTTTAATCCGCGGCCAAGAGACCCAGTACTTC. This codes for CASSLIRGQETQYF. The rearrangement joins TRBV27 to TRBJ2-5, with D hard to call. This CDR3 comprises 14 residues. Per germline, CDR1 MNHEY and CDR2 SMNVEV (reference sequence). Trimming cost V 2 bases and J 1 base, with 8 bases left between them.

Only a few counts were recorded for this clone. The rearrangement links TRBV19 to TRBJ1-2, with TRBD1 matching over 8 bases. CDR1 and CDR2 (germline): LNHDA, SQIVND (reference sequence). Trimming cost V 5 bases and J 5 bases; bases outside gene matches: 4. The CDR3 has 13 amino acids. The CDR3 is CASSQGQDYGYTF. The CDR3 coding sequence is TGTGCCAGTAGTCAGGGACAGGATTATGGCTACACCTTC.

This clone occurred once. The rearrangement links TRBV4-1 to TRBJ2-2; TRBD1 is a possible D gene (6 bases). CDR3 length: 14 amino acids. V gave up 4 bases and J gave up 6 bases, with 12 bases separating them. Germline V CDR1 and CDR2: MGHRA, YSYEKL. The CDR3 DNA sequence: TGCGCCAGCAGCCCTACAGGGTTCGCCGGGGAGCTGTTTTTT. Translating gives CASSPTGFAGELFF.

The gene calls are TRBV5-6 and TRBJ1-1; D gene unclear. Looked up from germline, CDR1 is SGHDT and CDR2 is YYEEEE. The CDR3 consists of 13 residues. Trimming removed 4 bases at V and 7 bases at J, with 14 bases between. CDR3 sequence reads: CASSPEPAREAFF. The CDR3 region has the DNA TGTGCCAGCAGCCCCGAGCCCGCTCGTGAAGCTTTCTTT.

This clone was seen only a few times. The genes are TRBV6-1 and TRBJ2-1; the D gene is possibly TRBD1 (6 bases). This CDR3 has 15 amino acids. Trimming cost V 4 bases and J 2 bases, with 12 bases left between them. Germline V gene data show CDR1 as MNHNS and CDR2 as SASEGT. The CDR3 nucleotides read TGTGCCAGCAGTGTCACAGGGTGGACCTACAATGAGCAGTTCTTC. Translating it yields CASSVTGWTYNEQFF.

The rearrangement links TRBV4-1 to TRBJ2-7; D possibly corresponds to TRBD2 (6 bases). The CDR3 length is 14 residues. V was pared by 3 bases and J by 3 bases, with 12 bases between. The germline V gene has CDR1 MGHRA and CDR2 YSYEKL. This CDR3 reads CASSQIDGGYEQYF. The CDR3, as DNA: TGCGCCAGCAGCCAGATAGACGGGGGCTACGAGCAGTACTTC.

V gene TRBV5-8 combines with J gene TRBJ1-2; 9 positions match TRBD1. Germline-derived CDR1 and CDR2 are SGHTS and YDEGEE. The CDR3 is 15 amino acids. Trimming removed 3 bases from V and 5 bases from J; junction bases left unmatched: 8. CDR3: CASSSRQGVNYGYTF. The CDR3 DNA sequence: TGTGCCAGCAGCTCAAGACAGGGGGTTAATTATGGCTACACCTTC. The variable domain in full, with the rest retrieved from reference TRBV5-8 and TRBJ1-2, is EAGVTQSPTHLIKTRGQQATLRCSPISGHTSVYWYQQALGLGLQFLLWYDEGEERNRGNFPPRFSGRQFPNYSSELNVNALELEDSALYLCASSSRQGVNYGYTFGSGTRLTVV.